This TCR beta chain was captured by sequencing in a study of OX40 agonist ivuxolimab in advanced cancers. Overall study findings and caveats: Both CD4+ and CD8+ T cell populations in blood had undergone clonal expansion by week 6 at 0.1 to 3.0 mg/kg. The average count of expanded clones was higher among CD8+ T cells than among CD4+.

Enrollment shut out patients with autoimmune disease history or systemic immunosuppression. Baseline, cycle 4 day 1, and cycle 7 day 1 were the blood sampling points. Clones were read by immunoSEQ multiplex PCR, and TCRdb kept only the in-frame ones, dropping some. The sample comprises 90,000 to 100,000 clones, approximately 90% of which are singletons, and 0.8% to 0.9% rests with the top ten. This clone occurred once. Its antigen remains unidentified. Germline loops: CDR1 SNHLY, CDR2 FYNNEI. The CDR3 length is 13 residues. Trimming pared 7 bases from V and 12 bases from J, leaving 19 bases between. Sample: CD4+ or CD8+ T cells sorted from blood, taken in a trial of the OX40 agonist ivuxolimab. This sequence was found in an adult with an advanced solid tumor such as melanoma, head and neck, liver or kidney cancer. J is TRBJ2-1 and V is TRBV2; no reliable D call. CDR3 coding DNA: TGTGCCAGCATGGGTCTCCTATTTTTCGGGCAGTTCTTC. Amino acid sequence: CASMGLLFFGQFF.